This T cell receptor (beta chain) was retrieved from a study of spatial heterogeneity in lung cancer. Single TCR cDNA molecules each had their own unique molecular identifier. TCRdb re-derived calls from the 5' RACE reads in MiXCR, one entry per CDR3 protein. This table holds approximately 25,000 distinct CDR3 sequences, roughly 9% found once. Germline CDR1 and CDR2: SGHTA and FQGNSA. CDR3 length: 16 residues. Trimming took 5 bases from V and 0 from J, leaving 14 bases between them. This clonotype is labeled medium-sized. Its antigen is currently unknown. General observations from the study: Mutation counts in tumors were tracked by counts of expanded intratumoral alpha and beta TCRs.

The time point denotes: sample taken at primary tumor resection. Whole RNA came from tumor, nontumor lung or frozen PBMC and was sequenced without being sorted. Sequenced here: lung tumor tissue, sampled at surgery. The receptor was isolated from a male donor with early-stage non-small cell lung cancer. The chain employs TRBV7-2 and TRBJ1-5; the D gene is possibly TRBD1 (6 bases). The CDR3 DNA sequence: TGTGCCAGCAGCAACGGACAGACCTATAGCAATCAGCCCCAGCATTTT. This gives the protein CASSNGQTYSNQPQHF.